The 25 T cell receptor beta chains listed next were all sequenced from one sample in a study of T cell responses to AZD1222 COVID-19 vaccine. Generated by immunoSEQ multiplex PCR, the TCRdb table keeps only in-frame clones and is missing some. This repertoire shows more than 110,000 clones, about nine tenths found once; its top ten account for about 3%. The sequenced sample was peripheral blood, obtained on day 0 of AZD1222 vaccination. These TCRs come from an adult in good health.

This rearrangement joins TRBV5-1 to TRBJ2-1, with D possibly matching TRBD1 (6 bases). Germline assignment: CDR1 SGHRS and CDR2 YFSETQ. Trimming pared 0 bases from V and 4 bases from J, leaving 11 bases between. The CDR3 consists of 15 residues. The CDR3 loop is CASSLAETGYNEQFF. CDR3 nucleotides: TGCGCCAGCAGCTTGGCCGAGACAGGATACAATGAGCAGTTCTTC.

The V and J genes are TRBV29-1 and TRBJ1-4; D gene ambiguous. V dropped 7 bases and J dropped 6 bases, with 9 bases sitting between them. This CDR3 region has 11 residues. Germline V gene sequence: CDR1 SQVTM, CDR2 ANQGSEA. The CDR3 loop reads CSGERDEKLFF. As DNA, the CDR3 is TGCAGCGGTGAGAGGGATGAAAAACTGTTTTTT.

The V and J genes are TRBV9 and TRBJ1-1; 7 bases map to TRBD1. The CDR3 contains 17 residues. Trimming removed 0 bases from V and 0 bases from J; junction bases left unmatched: 8. Germline-derived CDR1 and CDR2 are SGDLS and YYNGEE. This CDR3 is CASSVAGAGGVNTEAFF. The CDR3 DNA is TGTGCCAGCAGCGTAGCTGGGGCAGGGGGAGTGAACACTGAAGCTTTCTTT.

The chain joins TRBV19 to TRBJ1-1; maybe TRBD1 (5 bases). In germline, CDR1 is LNHDA, CDR2 SQIVND (reference sequence). The CDR3 is 15 residues long. V was cut by 2 bases and J by 0 bases, with 10 bases left in between. The CDR3 DNA follows: TGTGCCAGTAGTATAATCGGGGGATTGAACACTGAAGCTTTCTTT. Encoded protein: CASSIIGGLNTEAFF.

This clone was observed a handful of times. J is TRBJ1-2 and V is TRBV5-5; D gene ambiguous. Per germline, CDR1 SGHKS and CDR2 YYEKEE (reference sequence). The V and J ends lost 1 base and 12 bases respectively, with 10 bases between them. There are 11 residues in the CDR3. The CDR3 DNA is TGTGCCAGCAGCTTGTTCAGCAAGGACACCTTC. Amino acid sequence: CASSLFSKDTF.

This chain joins TRBV10-3 and TRBJ1-5; 11 nucleotides match TRBD1. The CDR3 is made up of 14 amino acids. CDR1 and CDR2 from the germline V gene are ENHRY and SYGVKD. V gave up 10 bases and J gave up 3 bases; unmatched junction bases: 5. DNA of the CDR3: TGTGCCACCCGGACAGGGGGCTTCAATCAGCCCCAGCATTTT. It specifies CATRTGGFNQPQHF.

The chain recombines TRBV7-9 with TRBJ2-2; TRBD1 aligns across 7 bases. This CDR3 region has 14 residues. From germline, CDR1 is SEHNR and CDR2 FQNEAQ (reference sequence). V shed 4 bases and J 5 bases; nucleotides not matched to a gene: 4. The chain's CDR3 is CASSSRQGTGELFF. CDR3 DNA: TGTGCCAGCAGCTCTAGACAGGGAACCGGGGAGCTGTTTTTT.

The gene calls are TRBV18 and TRBJ1-5; D possibly corresponds to TRBD1 (5 bases). CDR3 length: 19 amino acids. The germline V and J ends were trimmed by 2 bases and 0 bases, with 20 bases remaining between them. In germline, CDR1 is KGHSH, CDR2 LQKENI. The CDR3 DNA follows: TGTGCCAGCTCACCAGAGCCCGCCGGGACCCCCTATAGCAATCAGCCCCAGCATTTT. Its protein is CASSPEPAGTPYSNQPQHF.

The chain couples TRBV6-6 to TRBJ2-5; D perhaps matches TRBD1 (6 bases). Germline CDR1 MNHNY, CDR2 SVGAGI (reference sequence). With 2 bases removed from V and 0 bases from J, the gap between germline ends came to 7 bases. The length of the CDR3 is 14 residues. Written as DNA, the CDR3 is TGTGCCAGCAGTTACGGACAGCACCAAGAGACCCAGTACTTC. This codes for CASSYGQHQETQYF.

The chain employs TRBV9 and TRBJ1-1; D unclear. The V gene's germline CDR1 is SGDLS and CDR2 YYNGEE. This CDR3 has 13 residues. Trimming took off 0 bases at V and 12 bases at J, with 15 bases between the two ends. CDR3 in DNA: TGTGCCAGCAGCGTAGTTGGAACTGACCTGACTTTCTTT. Amino acids: CASSVVGTDLTFF. Full variable domain (missing parts from reference TRBV9 and TRBJ1-1): DSGVTQTPKHLITATGQRVTLRCSPRSGDLSVYWYQQSLDQGLQFLIQYYNGEERAKGNILERFSAQQFPDLHSELNLSSLELGDSALYFCASSVVGTDLTFFGQGTRLTVV.

The rearrangement links TRBV5-8 to TRBJ2-3; no firm D call. The length of the CDR3 is 13 residues. V was cut by 1 base and J by 6 bases, with 9 bases left in between. Germline values: CDR1 SGHTS, CDR2 YDEGEE. In DNA, the CDR3 is TGTGCCAGCAGCTTGTTGAGGCATGATACGCAGTATTTT. Residues: CASSLLRHDTQYF.

J is TRBJ1-1 and V is TRBV18; D remains unclear. Germline V gene sequence: CDR1 KGHSH, CDR2 LQKENI. The CDR3 has 15 residues. Trimming stripped 3 bases from V and 5 bases from J, with 16 bases between. The CDR3 reads CASSPSREVGTEAFF. CDR3 in DNA: TGTGCCAGCTCACCGTCTAGGGAGGTAGGGACTGAAGCTTTCTTT.

V usage is TRBV30 and J usage is TRBJ1-3, with D unresolved. CDR3 length: 11 residues. Germline CDR1 reads GTSNPN; CDR2 reads SVGIG (reference sequence). The V end lost 7 bases, the J end lost 0 bases, and 4 bases lay between the germline ends. In nucleotides, the CDR3 is TGTGCCTCGAGCTCTGGAAACACCATATATTTT. Translated, it gives CASSSGNTIYF.

V usage is TRBV12-5 and J usage is TRBJ2-7; D is uncertain. CDR3 length: 17 residues. V was trimmed by 3 bases and J by 2 bases, leaving 20 bases between them. Germline CDR1 LGHNT, CDR2 FRNRAP. The CDR3 DNA sequence: TGTGCTAGTGGTTTCTCGATGACCGGTGGCCCCCCCTACGAGCAGTACTTC. This sequence encodes CASGFSMTGGPPYEQYF.

In DNA form, the CDR3 reads TGTGCCAGCTCCTCACCCCGGGGGTTCACAGATACGCAGTATTTT. It specifies CASSSPRGFTDTQYF. V usage is TRBV25-1 and J usage is TRBJ2-3; maybe TRBD2 (6 bases). Germline V gives CDR1 MGHDK, CDR2 SYGVNS. This CDR3 is built from 15 residues. V shed 8 bases and J shed 2 bases, with 17 bases lying between them.

The genes are TRBV7-6 and TRBJ2-2; no firm D call. The germline gives CDR1 SGHVS, CDR2 FNYEAQ. V was pared by 8 bases and J by 2 bases, with 12 bases between. The CDR3 has 14 residues. CDR3 amino acids: CASASNPNTGELFF. CDR3 sequence (DNA): TGTGCCAGCGCTTCAAACCCTAACACCGGGGAGCTGTTTTTT.

The chain carries TRBV2 and TRBJ2-3; 11 bases are a match to TRBD2. V trimming: 8 bases; J trimming: 2 bases; junction bases outside the gene matches: 6. CDR3 length: 15 residues. Per the germline V gene, CDR1 is SNHLY and CDR2 is FYNNEI. DNA for the CDR3: TGTGCCAGCCTCTGGGGACTAGCGGTCACAGATACGCAGTATTTT. Translation gives CASLWGLAVTDTQYF.

Turning to this clone: A read error may account for a junction end that differs from germline. The chain joins TRBV7-7 to TRBJ2-5; 7 bases align to TRBD2. This CDR3 is 16 amino acids long. The germline gives CDR1 SSHAT, CDR2 FNYEAQ (reference sequence). CDR3 in DNA: TGTGCTAGCAGCTTAGCGGGTTGGGAGTACCAAGAGACCCAGTACTTC. Protein product: CASSLAGWEYQETQYF.

This clone is a singleton in its sample. The V gene is TRBV6-5, the J gene TRBJ1-4; TRBD1 is a possible D gene (6 bases). Germline CDR1 MNHEY, CDR2 SVGAGI. The V end was cut by 2 bases, the J end by 7 bases, with 11 bases between. This CDR3 is built from 14 residues. Here the CDR3 reads CASSYPGAGEKLFF. CDR3 in DNA: TGTGCCAGCAGTTACCCAGGGGCTGGTGAAAAACTGTTTTTT.

The chain joins TRBV3-1 (or the pseudogene TRBV3-2) to TRBJ2-7; a possible D gene is TRBD1 (6 bases). The CDR3 has 15 residues. Germline V gene data show CDR1 as LGHDT and CDR2 as YNNKEL (reference sequence). V dropped 3 bases and J dropped 3 bases, with 15 bases sitting between them. In DNA form, the CDR3 reads TGTGCCAGCAGCCAGTTCCCGGGACATAACTACGAGCAGTACTTC. Protein product: CASSQFPGHNYEQYF.

Comments on this clone: At one end, the junction sequence differs from germline, possibly due to a read error. The chain links TRBV19 to TRBJ2-2; tentative D call: TRBD2 (5 bases). Looked up from germline, CDR1 is LNHDA and CDR2 is SQIVND (reference sequence). The CDR3 has 15 amino acids. The CDR3 nucleotides are TGTGCCAGTAGGATAGCGCGGCCGAACACCGGGGAGCTGTTTTTT. As protein: CASRIARPNTGELFF.

The J gene is TRBJ2-7, the V gene TRBV9; no definite D call. Germline V gene sequence: CDR1 SGDLS, CDR2 YYNGEE. CDR3 length: 15 residues. V gave up 0 bases and J gave up 2 bases, with 12 bases separating them. The CDR3 protein is CASSVEGLPPYEQYF. As DNA, the CDR3 is TGTGCCAGCAGCGTAGAGGGCCTCCCTCCCTACGAGCAGTACTTC.

This clone was recorded a few times. The chain employs TRBV19 and TRBJ1-4; D unclear. CDR3 length: 12 residues. V lost 7 bases to trimming and J lost 8 bases, with 11 bases between them. Germline V gene data show CDR1 as LNHDA and CDR2 as SQIVND (reference sequence). The CDR3 region has the DNA TGTGCCAGTAAAACTGGAATCGAAAAACTGTTTTTT. It encodes CASKTGIEKLFF.

The rearrangement uses TRBV6-2 or TRBV6-3 and TRBJ1-1, with unresolved D. This CDR3 has 13 residues. V lost 2 bases to trimming and J lost 4 bases, with 8 bases between them. From germline, CDR1 is MNHEY and CDR2 SVGEGT. This chain's CDR3 is CASSYALPTEAFF. CDR3 sequence (DNA): TGTGCCAGCAGTTACGCCCTCCCCACTGAAGCTTTCTTT.

The gene calls are TRBV11-3 and TRBJ2-1; D is possibly TRBD1 or TRBD2 (7 bases each). The germline V gene has CDR1 SGHNT and CDR2 YENEEA. The CDR3 extends over 15 amino acids. Trimming took 5 bases from V and 7 from J, leaving 18 bases between them. CDR3 amino acids: CASSPGGRAENEQFF. For the CDR3, the DNA is TGTGCCAGCAGCCCAGGGGGGAGGGCCGAAAATGAGCAGTTCTTC.